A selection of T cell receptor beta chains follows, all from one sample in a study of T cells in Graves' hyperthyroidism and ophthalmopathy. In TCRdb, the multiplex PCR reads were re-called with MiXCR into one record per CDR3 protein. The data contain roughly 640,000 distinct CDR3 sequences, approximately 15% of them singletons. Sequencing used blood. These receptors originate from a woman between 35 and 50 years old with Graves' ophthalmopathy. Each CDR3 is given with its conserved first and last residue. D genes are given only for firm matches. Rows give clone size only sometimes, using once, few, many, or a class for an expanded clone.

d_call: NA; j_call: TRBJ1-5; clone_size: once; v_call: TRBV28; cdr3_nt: TGTGCCAGCAGTTTAGGAGACGGCACAGATACGCAGCATTTT; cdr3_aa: CASSLGDGTDTQHF
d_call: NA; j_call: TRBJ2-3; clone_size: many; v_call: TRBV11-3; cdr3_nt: TGTGCCAGCAGCCCTGGCTTCGGCACAGATACGCAGTATTTT; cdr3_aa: CASSPGFGTDTQYF
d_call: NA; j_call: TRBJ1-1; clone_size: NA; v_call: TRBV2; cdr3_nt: TGTGCCAGCAGCGTGACTCCCTCGGGGGACACTGAAGCTTTCTTT; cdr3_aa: CASSVTPSGDTEAFF
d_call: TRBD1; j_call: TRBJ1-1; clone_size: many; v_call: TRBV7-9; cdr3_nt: TGTGCCAGCAGCTGGGAGGGACAGAATGAAGCTTTCTTT; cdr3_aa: CASSWEGQNEAFF
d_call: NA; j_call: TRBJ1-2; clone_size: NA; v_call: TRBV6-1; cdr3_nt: TGTGCCAGTAATCGGTGGCTGGATGGCTACACCTTC; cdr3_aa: CASNRWLDGYTF
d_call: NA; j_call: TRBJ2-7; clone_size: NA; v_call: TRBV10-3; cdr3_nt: TGTGCCATCAGTGAGTCGTACAGGCCCCCCTACGAGCAGTACTTC; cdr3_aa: CAISESYRPPYEQYF
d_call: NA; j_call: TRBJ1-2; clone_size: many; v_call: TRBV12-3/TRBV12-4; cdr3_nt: TGTGCCAGCAGTTTAGGTGTCTATGGCTACACCTTC; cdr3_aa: CASSLGVYGYTF
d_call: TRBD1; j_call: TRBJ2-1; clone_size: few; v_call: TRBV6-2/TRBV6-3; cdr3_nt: TGTGCCAGCAGTGACTTGGGGACAGGGAAACGGGAGCAGTTCTTC; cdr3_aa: CASSDLGTGKREQFF
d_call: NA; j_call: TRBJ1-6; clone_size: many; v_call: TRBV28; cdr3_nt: TGTGCCAGCACCATGGCCACAGGGCCTAATTCACCCCTCCACTTT; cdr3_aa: CASTMATGPNSPLHF
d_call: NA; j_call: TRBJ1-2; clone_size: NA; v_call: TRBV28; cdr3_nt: TGTGCCAGCAGTTTACAGGGCGCAGGCTACACCTTC; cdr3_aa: CASSLQGAGYTF
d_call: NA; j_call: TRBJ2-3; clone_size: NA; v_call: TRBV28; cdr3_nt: TGTGCCAGCAGTTTTTTTGGAGGCGACACAGATACGCAGTATTTT; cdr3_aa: CASSFFGGDTDTQYF
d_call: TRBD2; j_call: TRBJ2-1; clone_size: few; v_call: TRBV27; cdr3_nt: TGTGCCAGCACGGCACTAGCGGGAGTAAGAGGAGAGCAGTTCTTC; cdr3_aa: CASTALAGVRGEQFF
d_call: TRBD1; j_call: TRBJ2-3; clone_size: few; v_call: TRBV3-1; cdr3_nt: TGTGCCAGCAGCCAAGCTATACAGGGGAGTAGTACAGATACGCAGTGTTTT; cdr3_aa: CASSQAIQGSSTDTQCF
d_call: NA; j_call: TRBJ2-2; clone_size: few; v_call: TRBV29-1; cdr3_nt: TGCAGCGTTGCGAATATGGGGTCCACCGGGGAGCTGTTTTTT; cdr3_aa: CSVANMGSTGELFF
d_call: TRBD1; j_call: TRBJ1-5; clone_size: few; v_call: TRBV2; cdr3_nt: TGTGCCAGCAGTCCCCGGACAGGGTATTCTCAGCCCCAGCATTTT; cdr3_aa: CASSPRTGYSQPQHF
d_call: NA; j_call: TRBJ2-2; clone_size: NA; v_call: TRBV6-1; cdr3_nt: TGTGCCAGCAGTCAACAGGTCGAACGGGAGCTGTTTTTT; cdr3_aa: CASSQQVERELFF
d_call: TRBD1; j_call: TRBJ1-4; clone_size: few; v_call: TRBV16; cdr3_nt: TGTGCCAGCAGCCAATCCAGGGGACAGGAGGATGAAAAACTGTTTTTT; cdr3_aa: CASSQSRGQEDEKLFF
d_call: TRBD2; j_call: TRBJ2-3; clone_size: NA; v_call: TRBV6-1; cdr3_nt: TGTGCCAGCAGTTTTCGAGCGGGGGGGAGCACAGATACGCAGTATTTT; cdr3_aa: CASSFRAGGSTDTQYF
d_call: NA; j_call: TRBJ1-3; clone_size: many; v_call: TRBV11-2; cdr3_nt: TGTGCCAGCAGCTTTGGGAGGGGTCCCATATATTTT; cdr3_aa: CASSFGRGPIYF
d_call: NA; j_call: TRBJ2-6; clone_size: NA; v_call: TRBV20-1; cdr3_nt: TGCAGTGCCGATAGACCCCCCAAGGCCGGGGCCAACGTCCTGACTTTC; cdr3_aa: CSADRPPKAGANVLTF
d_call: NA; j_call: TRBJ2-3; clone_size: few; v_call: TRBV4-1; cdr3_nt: TGCGCCAGCAGCCAGAAGGGACTCGAGGGCACAGATACGCAGTATTTT; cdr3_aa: CASSQKGLEGTDTQYF
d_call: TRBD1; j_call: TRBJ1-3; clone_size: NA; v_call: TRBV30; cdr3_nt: TGTGCCTGTCACAGACAGGGCTATGGAAACACCATATATTTT; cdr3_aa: CACHRQGYGNTIYF
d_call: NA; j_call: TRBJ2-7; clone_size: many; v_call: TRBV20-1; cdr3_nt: TGCAGTTCCAAAATCTCCAGCGGGACATCCTACGAGCAGTACTTC; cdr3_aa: CSSKISSGTSYEQYF
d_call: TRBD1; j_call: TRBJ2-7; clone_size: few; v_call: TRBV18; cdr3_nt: TGTGCCAGCTCGCGGACAGGAGATATTACCTACGAGCAGTACTTC; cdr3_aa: CASSRTGDITYEQYF
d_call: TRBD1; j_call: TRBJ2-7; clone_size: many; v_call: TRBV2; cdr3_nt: TGTGCCAGCAGCGGACAGGGTGGCGTCGAGCAGTACTTC; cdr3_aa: CASSGQGGVEQYF
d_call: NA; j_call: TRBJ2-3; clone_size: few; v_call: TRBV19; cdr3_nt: TGTGCCGCTAAGGAGGGGAAGAGAACAGATACGCAGTATTTT; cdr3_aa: CAAKEGKRTDTQYF
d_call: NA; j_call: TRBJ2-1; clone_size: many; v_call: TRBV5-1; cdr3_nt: TGCGCCAGCAGCTTCGGGGGACCCTCCTACAATGAGCAGTTCTTC; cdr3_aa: CASSFGGPSYNEQFF
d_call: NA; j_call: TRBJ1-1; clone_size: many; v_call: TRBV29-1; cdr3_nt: TGCAGCGTTGTAAGGAGTTTGAACACTGAAGCTTTCTTT; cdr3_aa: CSVVRSLNTEAFF
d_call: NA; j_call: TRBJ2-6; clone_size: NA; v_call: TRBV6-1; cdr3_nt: TGTGCCAGCATGTACTCCAGCTCTGGGGCCAACGTCCTGACTTTC; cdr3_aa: CASMYSSSGANVLTF